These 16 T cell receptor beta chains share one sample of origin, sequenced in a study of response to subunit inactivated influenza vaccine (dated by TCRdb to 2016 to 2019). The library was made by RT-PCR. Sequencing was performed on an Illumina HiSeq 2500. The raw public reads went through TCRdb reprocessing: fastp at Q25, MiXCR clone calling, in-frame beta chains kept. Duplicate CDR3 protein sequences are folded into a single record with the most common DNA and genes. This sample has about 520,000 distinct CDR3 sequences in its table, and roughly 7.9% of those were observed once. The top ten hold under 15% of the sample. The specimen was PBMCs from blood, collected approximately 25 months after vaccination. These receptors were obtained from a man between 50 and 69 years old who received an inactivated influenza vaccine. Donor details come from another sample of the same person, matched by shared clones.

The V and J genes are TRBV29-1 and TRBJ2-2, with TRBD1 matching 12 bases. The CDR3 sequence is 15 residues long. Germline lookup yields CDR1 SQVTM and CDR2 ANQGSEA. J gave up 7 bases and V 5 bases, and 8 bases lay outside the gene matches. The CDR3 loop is CSVSGTGGYYGELFF. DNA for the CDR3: TGCAGCGTTTCCGGGACAGGGGGCTATTACGGGGAGCTGTTTTTT.

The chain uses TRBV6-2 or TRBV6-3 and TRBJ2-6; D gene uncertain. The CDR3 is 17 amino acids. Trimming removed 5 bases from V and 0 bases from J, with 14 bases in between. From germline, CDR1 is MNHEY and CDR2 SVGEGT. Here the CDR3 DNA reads TGTGCCAGCAGTCGTTCAGGATCCAACTCTGGGGCCAACGTCCTGACTTTC. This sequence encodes CASSRSGSNSGANVLTF.

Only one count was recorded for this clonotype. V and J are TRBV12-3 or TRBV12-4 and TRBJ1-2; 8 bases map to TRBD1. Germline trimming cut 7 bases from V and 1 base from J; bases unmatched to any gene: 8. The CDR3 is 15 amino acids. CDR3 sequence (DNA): TGTGCCAGCAACGGACAGGGCATAAGTAACTATGGCTACACCTTC. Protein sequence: CASNGQGISNYGYTF.

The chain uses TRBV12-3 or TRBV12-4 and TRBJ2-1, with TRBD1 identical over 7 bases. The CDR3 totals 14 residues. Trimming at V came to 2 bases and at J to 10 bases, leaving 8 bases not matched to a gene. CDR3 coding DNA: TGTGCCAGCAGTTTACCCCCAGGGGGAGAAGAGCAGTTCTTC. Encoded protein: CASSLPPGGEEQFF.

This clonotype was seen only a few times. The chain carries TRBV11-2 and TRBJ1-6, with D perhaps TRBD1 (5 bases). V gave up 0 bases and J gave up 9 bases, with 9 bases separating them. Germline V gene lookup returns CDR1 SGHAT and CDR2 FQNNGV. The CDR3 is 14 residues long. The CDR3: CASSLEDTSSPLHF. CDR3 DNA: TGTGCCAGCAGCTTAGAGGACACCAGTTCACCCCTCCACTTT.

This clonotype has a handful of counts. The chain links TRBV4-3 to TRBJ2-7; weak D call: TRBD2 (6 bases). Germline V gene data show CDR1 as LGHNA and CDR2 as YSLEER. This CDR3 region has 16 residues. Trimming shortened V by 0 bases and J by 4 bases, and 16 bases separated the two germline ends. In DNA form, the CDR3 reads TGCGCCAGCAGCCAAGATAGGTGGGGGGTGGTTTACGAGCAGTACTTC. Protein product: CASSQDRWGVVYEQYF.

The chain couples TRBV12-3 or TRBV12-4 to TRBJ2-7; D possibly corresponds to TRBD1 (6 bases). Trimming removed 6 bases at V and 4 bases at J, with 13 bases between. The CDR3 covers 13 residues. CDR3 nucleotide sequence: TGTGCCAGCAGCCGACAGGATAGATACGAGCAGTACTTC. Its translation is CASSRQDRYEQYF.

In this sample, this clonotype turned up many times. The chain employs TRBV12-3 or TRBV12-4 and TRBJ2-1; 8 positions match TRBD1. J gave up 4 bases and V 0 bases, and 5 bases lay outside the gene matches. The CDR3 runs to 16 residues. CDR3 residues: CASSLARDRLYNEQFF. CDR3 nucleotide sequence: TGTGCCAGCAGTTTAGCCCGGGACAGGCTATACAATGAGCAGTTCTTC.

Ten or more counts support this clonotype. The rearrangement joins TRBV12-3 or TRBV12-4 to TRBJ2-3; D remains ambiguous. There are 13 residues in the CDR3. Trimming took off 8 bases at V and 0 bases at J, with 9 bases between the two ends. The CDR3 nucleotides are TGTGCCAGCGATACTGCTAGCACAGATACGCAGTATTTT. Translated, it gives CASDTASTDTQYF.

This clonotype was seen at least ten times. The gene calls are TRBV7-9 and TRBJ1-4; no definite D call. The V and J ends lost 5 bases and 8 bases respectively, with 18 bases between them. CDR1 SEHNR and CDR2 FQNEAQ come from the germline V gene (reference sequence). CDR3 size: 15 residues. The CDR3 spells CASSRYSDIEEKLFF. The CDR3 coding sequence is TGTGCCAGCAGCCGTTACAGCGATATAGAGGAAAAACTGTTTTTT.

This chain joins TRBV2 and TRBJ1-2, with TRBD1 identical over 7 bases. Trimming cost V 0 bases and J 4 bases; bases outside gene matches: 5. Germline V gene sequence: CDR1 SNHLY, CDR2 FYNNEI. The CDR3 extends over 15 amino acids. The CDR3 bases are TGTGCCAGCAGTGAAGCGAGAGGACAGGCCTATGGCTACACCTTC. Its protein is CASSEARGQAYGYTF.

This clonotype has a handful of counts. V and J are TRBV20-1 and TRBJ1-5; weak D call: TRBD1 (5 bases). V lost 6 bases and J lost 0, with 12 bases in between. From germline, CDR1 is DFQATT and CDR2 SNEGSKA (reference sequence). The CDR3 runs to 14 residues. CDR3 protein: CSAYGTDSNQPQHF. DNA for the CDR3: TGCAGTGCATATGGGACGGATAGCAATCAGCCCCAGCATTTT.

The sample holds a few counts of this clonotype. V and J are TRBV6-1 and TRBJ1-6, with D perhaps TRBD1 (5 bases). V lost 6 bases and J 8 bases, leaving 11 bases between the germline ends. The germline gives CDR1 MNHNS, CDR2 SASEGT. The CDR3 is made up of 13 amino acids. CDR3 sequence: CASSRVGYSPLHF. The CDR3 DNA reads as TGTGCCAGCAGCAGGGTGGGTTATTCACCCCTCCACTTT.

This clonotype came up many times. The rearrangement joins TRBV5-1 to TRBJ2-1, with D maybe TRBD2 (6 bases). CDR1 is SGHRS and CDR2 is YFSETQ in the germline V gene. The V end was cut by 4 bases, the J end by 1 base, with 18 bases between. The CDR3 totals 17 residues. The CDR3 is CASSPGGGPSSYNEQFF. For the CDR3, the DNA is TGCGCCAGCAGCCCCGGGGGTGGTCCCTCTTCCTACAATGAGCAGTTCTTC.

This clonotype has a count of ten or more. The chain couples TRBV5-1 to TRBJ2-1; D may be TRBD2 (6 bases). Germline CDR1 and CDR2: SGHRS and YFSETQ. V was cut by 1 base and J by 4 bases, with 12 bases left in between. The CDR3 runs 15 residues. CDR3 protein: CASSLYPGDYNEQFF. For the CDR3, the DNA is TGCGCCAGCAGCTTGTACCCGGGAGATTACAATGAGCAGTTCTTC.

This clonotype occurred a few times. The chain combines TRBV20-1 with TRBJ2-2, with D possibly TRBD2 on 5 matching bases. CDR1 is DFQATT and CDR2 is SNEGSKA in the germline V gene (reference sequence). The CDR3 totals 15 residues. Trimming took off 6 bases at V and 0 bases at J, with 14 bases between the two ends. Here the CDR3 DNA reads TGCAGTGCCACTAGAGCAGCCTCGAACACCGGGGAGCTGTTTTTT. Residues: CSATRAASNTGELFF.